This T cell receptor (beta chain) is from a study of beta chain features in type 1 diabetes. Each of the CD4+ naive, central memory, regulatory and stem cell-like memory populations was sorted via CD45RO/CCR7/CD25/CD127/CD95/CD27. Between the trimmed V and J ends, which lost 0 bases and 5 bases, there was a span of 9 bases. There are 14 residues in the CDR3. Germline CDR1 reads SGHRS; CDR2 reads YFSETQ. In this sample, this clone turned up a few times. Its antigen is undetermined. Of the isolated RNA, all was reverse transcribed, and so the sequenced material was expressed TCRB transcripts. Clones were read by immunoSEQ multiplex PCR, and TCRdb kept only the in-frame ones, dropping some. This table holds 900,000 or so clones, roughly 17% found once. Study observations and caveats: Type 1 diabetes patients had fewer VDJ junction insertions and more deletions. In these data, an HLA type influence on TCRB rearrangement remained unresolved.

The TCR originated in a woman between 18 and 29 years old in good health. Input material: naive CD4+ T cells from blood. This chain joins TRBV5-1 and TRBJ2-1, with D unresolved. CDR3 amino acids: CASSLDGPNNEQFF. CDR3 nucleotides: TGCGCCAGCAGCTTGGACGGACCAAACAATGAGCAGTTCTTC.